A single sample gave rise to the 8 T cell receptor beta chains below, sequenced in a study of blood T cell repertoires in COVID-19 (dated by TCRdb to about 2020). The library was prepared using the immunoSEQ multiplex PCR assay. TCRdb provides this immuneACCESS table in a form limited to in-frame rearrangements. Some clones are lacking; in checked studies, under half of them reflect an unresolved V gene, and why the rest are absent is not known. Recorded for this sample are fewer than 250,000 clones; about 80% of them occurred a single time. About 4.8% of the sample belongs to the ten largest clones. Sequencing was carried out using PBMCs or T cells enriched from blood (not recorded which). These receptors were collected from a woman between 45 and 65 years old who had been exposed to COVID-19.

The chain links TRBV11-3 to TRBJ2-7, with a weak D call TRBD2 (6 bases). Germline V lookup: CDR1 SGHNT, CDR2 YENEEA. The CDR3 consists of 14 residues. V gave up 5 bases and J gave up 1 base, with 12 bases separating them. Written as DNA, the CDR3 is TGTGCCAGCAGCCCCCGGGGGTATTCCTACGAGCAGTACTTC. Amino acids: CASSPRGYSYEQYF. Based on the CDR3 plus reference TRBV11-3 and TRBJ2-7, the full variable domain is EAGVVQSPRYKIIEKKQPVAFWCNPISGHNTLYWYLQNLGQGPELLIRYENEEAVDDSQLPKDRFSAERLKGVDSTLKIQPAELGDSAVYLCASSPRGYSYEQYFGPGTRLTVT.

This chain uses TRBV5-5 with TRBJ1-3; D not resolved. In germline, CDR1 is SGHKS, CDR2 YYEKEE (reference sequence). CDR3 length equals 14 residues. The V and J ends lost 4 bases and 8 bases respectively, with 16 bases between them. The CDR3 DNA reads TGTGCCAGCAGCCCAAGTACCCCCGGAGACACCATATATTTT. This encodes CASSPSTPGDTIYF. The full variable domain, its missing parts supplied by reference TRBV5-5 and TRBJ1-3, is DAGVTQSPTHLIKTRGQQVTLRCSPISGHKSVSWYQQVLGQGPQFIFQYYEKEERGRGNFPDRFSARQFPNYSSELNVNALLLGDSALYLCASSPSTPGDTIYFGEGSWLTVV.

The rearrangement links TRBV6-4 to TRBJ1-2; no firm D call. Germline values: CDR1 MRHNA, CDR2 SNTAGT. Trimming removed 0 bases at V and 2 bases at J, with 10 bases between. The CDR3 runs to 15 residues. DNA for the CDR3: TGTGCCAGCAGTGACTCCGGGAGAGCGAACTATGGCTACACCTTC. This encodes CASSDSGRANYGYTF.

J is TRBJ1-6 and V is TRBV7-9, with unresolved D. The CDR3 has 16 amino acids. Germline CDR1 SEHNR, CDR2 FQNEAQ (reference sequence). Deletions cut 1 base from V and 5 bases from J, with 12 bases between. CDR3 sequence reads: CASSLEGGMDNSPLHF. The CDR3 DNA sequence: TGTGCCAGCAGCTTAGAAGGAGGGATGGATAATTCACCCCTCCACTTT.

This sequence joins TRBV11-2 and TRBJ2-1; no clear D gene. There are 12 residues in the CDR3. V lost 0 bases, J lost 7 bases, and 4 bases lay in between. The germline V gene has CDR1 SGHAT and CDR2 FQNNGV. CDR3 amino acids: CASSLDVNEQFF. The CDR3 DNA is TGTGCCAGCAGCTTAGACGTTAATGAGCAGTTCTTC.

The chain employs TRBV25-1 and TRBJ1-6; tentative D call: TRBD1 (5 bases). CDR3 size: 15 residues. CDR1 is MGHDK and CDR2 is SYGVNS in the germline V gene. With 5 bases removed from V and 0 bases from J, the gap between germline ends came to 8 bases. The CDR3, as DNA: TGTGCCAGCAGTAGGGGCGACTCCTATAATTCACCCCTCCACTTT. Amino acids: CASSRGDSYNSPLHF.

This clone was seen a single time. CDR3: CAISESTGTGYTF. The CDR3 DNA is TGTGCCATCAGTGAGTCAACAGGGACTGGCTACACCTTC. The V gene is TRBV10-3, the J gene TRBJ1-2; a weak D match, TRBD1 (6 bases). CDR3 size: 13 residues. CDR1 and CDR2 from the germline V gene are ENHRY and SYGVKD. V gave up 0 bases and J gave up 7 bases, with 9 bases separating them.

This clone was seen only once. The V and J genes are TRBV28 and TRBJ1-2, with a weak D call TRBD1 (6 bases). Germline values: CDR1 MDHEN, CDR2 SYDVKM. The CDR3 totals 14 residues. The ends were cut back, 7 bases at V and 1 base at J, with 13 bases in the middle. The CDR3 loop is CASKEGGYNYGYTF. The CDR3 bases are TGTGCCAGCAAGGAGGGGGGGTATAACTATGGCTACACCTTC.